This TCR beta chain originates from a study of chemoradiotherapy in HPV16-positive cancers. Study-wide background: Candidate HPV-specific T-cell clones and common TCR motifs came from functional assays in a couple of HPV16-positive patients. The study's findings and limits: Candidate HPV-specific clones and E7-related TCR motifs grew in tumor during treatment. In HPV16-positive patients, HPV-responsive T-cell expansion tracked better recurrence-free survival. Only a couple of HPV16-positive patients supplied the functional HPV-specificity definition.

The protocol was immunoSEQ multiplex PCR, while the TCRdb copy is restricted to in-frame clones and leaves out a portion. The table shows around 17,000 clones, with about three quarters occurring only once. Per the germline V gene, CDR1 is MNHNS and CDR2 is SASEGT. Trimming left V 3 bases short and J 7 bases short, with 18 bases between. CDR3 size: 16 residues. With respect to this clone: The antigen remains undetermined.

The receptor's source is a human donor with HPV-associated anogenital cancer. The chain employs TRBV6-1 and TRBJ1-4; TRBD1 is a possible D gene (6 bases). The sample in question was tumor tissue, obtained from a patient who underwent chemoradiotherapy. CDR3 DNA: TGTGCCAGCAGTGATGCCGGGACACTAAGTAGTGAAAAACTGTTTTTT. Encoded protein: CASSDAGTLSSEKLFF.